The 2 T cell receptor beta chains below all came from one sample that was sequenced in a study of shared clonotypes between healthy human individuals. Assay used: immunoSEQ multiplex PCR; TCRdb lists only in-frame clones, some missing. The sample records roughly 640,000 clones, less than 85% being singletons. The specimen sequenced was memory CD4+ T cells sorted from blood. Subset here: CD45RA-negative fraction. These receptors came from a woman aged 25 to 39 in good health.

This sequence joins TRBV5-4 and TRBJ1-4, with TRBD1 as a possible D gene (6 bases). The CDR3 extends over 14 amino acids. The V end was cut by 4 bases, the J end by 4 bases, with 11 bases between. Germline CDR1 SGHNT, CDR2 YYREEE (reference sequence). Here the CDR3 reads CASSPDRRNEKLFF. As DNA, the CDR3 is TGTGCCAGCAGCCCGGACAGACGTAATGAAAAACTGTTTTTT.

This chain links TRBV6-1 with TRBJ2-1; D possibly corresponds to TRBD2 (6 bases). Germline V gives CDR1 MNHNS, CDR2 SASEGT. V gave up 4 bases and J gave up 3 bases, with 7 bases separating them. The CDR3 totals 13 residues. CDR3 sequence (DNA): TGTGCCAGCAGTGGGGGACTCTACAATGAGCAGTTCTTC. It yields the protein CASSGGLYNEQFF.